This TCR beta chain was found in a study of T cells in Graves' hyperthyroidism and ophthalmopathy. Whole-study findings and limits: The authors' 13 V-J model separated ophthalmopathy from stable hyperthyroidism.

This clonotype was seen more than once but under ten times. As yet, its antigen is unknown. A junction boundary mismatches the germline segment, possibly from a read error. The CDR3 covers 15 residues. RNA transcripts provided the source from which TCR beta CDR3 regions were amplified. The TCR CDR3 first-round RT-PCR relied on the HTBI primer set. TCRdb processed the multiplex PCR reads anew with MiXCR; each CDR3 protein has one entry. The sample holds roughly 500,000 distinct CDR3 sequences, roughly a quarter seen once. A NOSPECS grade of at least 4, a Clinical Activity Score of at least 3 and duration under 3 months were recorded in ophthalmopathy patients.

The TCR originated in a woman in her 30s with Graves' ophthalmopathy. V and J are TRBV12-3 or TRBV12-4 and TRBJ1-1, with 10 bases lining up with TRBD1. Material: blood. The CDR3 protein is CASSTPGQGSTGAFF. Here the CDR3 DNA reads TGTGCCAGCAGTACCCCGGGACAGGGGTCCACTGGAGCTTTCTTT.